The rows below give T cell receptor beta chains drawn from one sample of a study of cytomegalovirus exposure and HLA in healthy donors. This table comes from immunoSEQ multiplex PCR, and its TCRdb copy is limited to in-frame clones, with some not included. The data contain some 200,000 clones, around 84% of them singletons. The source material was PBMCs. Receptors originate from a woman between 45 and 60 years old in good health and CMV-seropositive. Each CDR3 is given with its conserved first and last residue. The D gene is left open where the match is weak. Size tells how often a clone was seen (once, few, many) or the class of an expanded clone, and some rows leave it out.

TRBD1 TRBJ1-1 . TRBV9 CASTGTGGTEAFF TGTGCCAGCACTGGAACAGGGGGCACTGAAGCTTTCTTT
TRBD1 TRBJ1-2 . TRBV4-1 CASSQGNYDRGIGYTF TGCGCCAGCAGCCAAGGAAATTACGACAGGGGGATTGGCTACACCTTC
. TRBJ2-7 . TRBV2 CASSGKYEQYF TGTGCCAGCAGTGGTAAATACGAGCAGTACTTC
TRBD1 TRBJ2-5 . TRBV6-5 CASSKGGQIQETQYF TGTGCCAGCAGTAAAGGGGGACAGATCCAAGAGACCCAGTACTTC
. TRBJ1-1 . TRBV11-3 CASSLDSSAPMEAFF TGTGCCAGCAGCTTAGATAGTTCCGCGCCAATGGAAGCTTTCTTT
TRBD1 TRBJ1-5 few TRBV5-1 CASSPGQGNQPQHF TGCGCCAGCAGCCCGGGACAGGGAAATCAGCCCCAGCATTTT
. TRBJ1-2 few TRBV6-6 CASSYGGGYTF TGTGCCAGCAGTTACGGAGGTGGCTACACCTTC
. TRBJ1-5 . TRBV27 CASSLGPAGLLNQPQHF TGTGCCAGCAGTTTAGGGCCCGCAGGGCTTCTCAATCAGCCCCAGCATTTT
TRBD2 TRBJ2-3 . TRBV4-1 CASSQVAGTSTDTQYF TGCGCCAGCAGCCAGGTAGCGGGGACGAGCACAGATACGCAGTATTTT
TRBD2 TRBJ2-5 . TRBV7-2 CASSLAASGQETQYF TGTGCCAGCAGCTTAGCGGCTAGCGGACAAGAGACCCAGTACTTC
. TRBJ2-7 . TRBV21-1 CATRLSSVYEQYF TGTGCCACTAGGCTTTCCTCGGTCTACGAGCAGTACTTC
TRBD2 TRBJ2-7 . TRBV5-4 CATGRGDIYEQYF TGTGCCACCGGGCGGGGGGATATTTACGAGCAGTACTTC
TRBD2 TRBJ2-3 . TRBV5-4 CASSLGRGAQMDTQYF TGTGCCAGCAGCTTGGGGCGGGGGGCTCAGATGGATACGCAGTATTTT
. TRBJ2-2 . TRBV11-3 CASSLKGVGGELFF TGTGCCAGCAGCTTAAAGGGGGTTGGCGGGGAGCTGTTTTTT
. TRBJ2-3 . TRBV2 CASSDDTSTDTQYF TGTGCCAGCAGTGACGATACTAGCACAGATACGCAGTATTTT
TRBD2 TRBJ2-3 . TRBV5-1 CASSLIRTSGEIPDTQYF TGCGCCAGCAGCTTGATACGGACTAGCGGGGAAATTCCGGATACGCAGTATTTT
TRBD2 TRBJ2-5 . TRBV7-2 CASRLAGGGETQYF TGTGCCAGCAGACTAGCGGGGGGGGGAGAGACCCAGTACTTC
TRBD1 TRBJ1-5 . TRBV6-1 CASNQGGGNQPQHF TGTGCCAGCAACCAGGGGGGAGGCAATCAGCCCCAGCATTTT
. TRBJ2-5 . TRBV18 CASSLGLSETQYF TGTGCCAGCTCGCTCGGACTTTCGGAGACCCAGTACTTC
. TRBJ1-2 . TRBV7-2 CASSPQSQGYGYTF TGTGCCAGCAGCCCTCAATCACAGGGCTATGGCTACACCTTC
TRBD1 TRBJ2-2 . TRBV7-8 CASSLTGQGRGTAGELFF TGTGCCAGCAGCTTAACGGGACAGGGAAGGGGGACCGCCGGGGAGCTGTTTTTT
TRBD1 TRBJ1-1 . TRBV9 CASSHPSHQGDTEAFF TGTGCCAGCAGCCATCCCTCCCATCAGGGGGACACTGAAGCTTTCTTT
TRBD2 TRBJ2-7 . TRBV27 CASSLMGDTSGVSYEQYF TGTGCCAGCAGTTTAATGGGCGATACTAGCGGGGTATCCTACGAGCAGTACTTC
TRBD2 TRBJ2-3 . TRBV7-9 CASSLNPAGVDTQYF TGTGCCAGCAGCTTAAACCCAGCGGGGGTAGATACGCAGTATTTT
. TRBJ2-7 . TRBV19 CASSIRGVTYEQYF TGTGCCAGTAGTATAAGGGGCGTCACCTACGAGCAGTACTTC
TRBD2 TRBJ2-2 . TRBV27 CASSSVAGGRGELFF TGTGCCAGCAGTAGCGTAGCGGGGGGGCGTGGGGAGCTGTTTTTT
TRBD1 TRBJ1-4 . TRBV7-2 CASSLEGTGGEKLFF TGTGCCAGCAGCTTAGAGGGGACAGGGGGTGAAAAACTGTTTTTT
TRBD1 TRBJ1-5 . TRBV6-5 CASSLDRAQPQHF TGTGCCAGCAGCTTGGACAGGGCTCAGCCCCAGCATTTT
. TRBJ1-5 . TRBV19 CASSMGRNTGPPQHF TGTGCCAGTAGCATGGGGAGAAACACCGGTCCGCCCCAGCATTTT
. TRBJ1-5 . TRBV4-2 CASSQDLLSSNQPQHF TGTGCCAGCAGCCAAGATCTACTATCCAGCAATCAGCCCCAGCATTTT
TRBD2 TRBJ2-7 . TRBV7-2 CASSQGLAGGHGAYEQYF TGTGCCAGCAGCCAGGGACTAGCGGGGGGCCACGGAGCCTACGAGCAGTACTTC
TRBD1 TRBJ1-3 . TRBV30 CAWATGTGIGGNTIYF TGTGCCTGGGCCACCGGGACAGGGATCGGTGGAAACACCATATATTTT
. TRBJ1-6 . TRBV27 CASSPNSPLHF TGTGCCAGCAGCCCGAATTCACCCCTCCACTTT
. TRBJ1-1 once TRBV6-5 CASSYRTGNTEAFF TGTGCCAGCAGTTACCGAACAGGGAACACTGAAGCTTTCTTT